This entry is about one TCR beta chain. The sample originates from a study of cytomegalovirus exposure and HLA in healthy donors. Primers included in the PCR were 60 Vbeta and 13 Jbeta primers. The data were produced by immunoSEQ multiplex PCR, yet TCRdb's version contains in-frame clones alone and is incomplete. The repertoire holds fewer than 110,000 clones, with roughly three quarters as singletons. Sequences were obtained from PBMCs. This clonotype was obtained from a man aged 18 to 30 in good health and CMV-seronegative.

The DNA for the CDR3 is TGCGCCAGCAGCCCCGGGACTCGAACCTACGAGCAGTACTTC. Encoded protein: CASSPGTRTYEQYF. The chain recombines TRBV5-1 with TRBJ2-7; tentatively, D is TRBD2 (6 bases). V lost 4 bases, J lost 2 bases, and 13 bases lay in between. Germline CDR1 SGHRS, CDR2 YFSETQ. The CDR3 length is 14 residues.